The T cell receptor (beta chain) described here comes from a study of blood T cell repertoires in COVID-19. Turning to the study itself: Samples taken during acute and convalescent COVID-19 were collected in the United States, Italy and Spain.

Original methodology: Amplified reference gene primers provided the basis for estimating nucleated cell counts. Assay: immunoSEQ multiplex PCR; the TCRdb copy retains only in-frame clones and omits some. Clone size and the V and J calls come from that table; the DNA yielded D and trimming. Of under 60,000 clones in the sample, 88% were seen once. There are 15 residues in the CDR3. This clone was recorded once. The receptor was isolated from a human donor with active COVID-19. The donor label of this sample is uncertain. The specimen sequenced was peripheral blood. The chain employs TRBV21-1 and TRBJ2-7; the table's TRBD1 call for D was not verified on the DNA. TRBV21-1 is termed a pseudogene. CDR3 bases: TGTGCCAGCAGCAACGGGTGGGGCGGACCTTACGAGCAGTACTTC. Its protein product is CASSNGWGGPYEQYF.